The 18 T cell receptor beta chains given below trace back to one sample, sequenced in a study of cytomegalovirus exposure and HLA in healthy donors. Primers for the PCR totalled 60 Vbeta and 13 Jbeta. Method: immunoSEQ multiplex PCR; TCRdb's copy keeps in-frame clones and lacks some. Among around 150,000 clones listed, around two thirds were seen once. The sequencing sample was made of PBMCs. These TCRs come from a male donor in good health and CMV-seronegative.

The chain has TRBV12-5 and TRBJ2-6; D unclear. The V end lost 7 bases, the J end lost 7 bases, and 14 bases lay between the germline ends. CDR1 and CDR2 (germline): LGHNT, FRNRAP. The CDR3 length is 14 residues. CDR3 in DNA: TGTGCTAGTGATGCTCAGGCAGGCGCCAACGTCCTGACTTTC. This translates into CASDAQAGANVLTF.

The V gene is TRBV11-1, the J gene TRBJ2-1; weak D call: TRBD2 (5 bases). The CDR3 runs to 15 residues. Germline CDR1 SGHAT, CDR2 FQDESV (reference sequence). With 2 bases removed from V and 10 bases from J, the gap between germline ends came to 18 bases. CDR3 bases: TGTGCCAGCAGCTTATCCGGGATCAGTGCTACGGAGCAGTTCTTC. Its protein product is CASSLSGISATEQFF.

This chain joins TRBV6-6 and TRBJ1-1; 10 positions agree with TRBD1. From germline, CDR1 is MNHNY and CDR2 SVGAGI (reference sequence). The CDR3 runs to 14 residues. After removal of 6 bases from V and 7 bases from J, the junction contained 8 bases not matched to a gene. The CDR3: CASSQDRGFSEAFF. The CDR3 DNA sequence: TGTGCCAGCAGCCAGGACAGGGGGTTCAGTGAAGCTTTCTTT.

CDR3 region: CASSRRETQYF. CDR3 nucleotide sequence: TGTGCCAGCAGCCGCAGAGAGACCCAGTACTTC. The chain links TRBV7-6 to TRBJ2-5, with D unresolved. V was cut by 5 bases and J by 4 bases, with 5 bases left in between. The germline V gene encodes CDR1 SGHVS and CDR2 FNYEAQ. There are 11 residues in the CDR3.

This clone was counted a few times. CDR3 residues: CATGPGLAGESSYEQYF. CDR3 DNA: TGTGCCACCGGCCCGGGACTAGCGGGGGAATCCTCCTACGAGCAGTACTTC. This chain links TRBV10-3 with TRBJ2-7, with TRBD2 matching 14 bases. Germline CDR1 is ENHRY and CDR2 is SYGVKD. CDR3 size: 17 residues. V shed 10 bases and J 0 bases; nucleotides not matched to a gene: 11.

In this sample, this clone turned up a few times. J is TRBJ1-6 and V is TRBV5-1; 9 bases are shared with TRBD1. The CDR3 has 18 residues. CDR1 is SGHRS and CDR2 is YFSETQ in the germline V gene. Trimming cost V 1 base and J 3 bases; bases outside gene matches: 8. DNA of the CDR3: TGCGCCAGCAGCTTGATGGTTACAGGGGGCTTCTATAATTCACCCCTCCACTTT. It is translated as CASSLMVTGGFYNSPLHF.

This clone has a handful of counts. This CDR3 is also generated by other DNA sequences in the sample. The gene calls are TRBV5-8 and TRBJ2-7; 9 bases align to TRBD1. The CDR3 runs 19 residues. Germline-derived CDR1 and CDR2 are SGHTS and YDEGEE. With V trimmed by 2 bases and J by 3 bases, 18 bases remained unmatched. This CDR3 is CASSLHSDRVDRGFYEQYF. The CDR3 DNA reads as TGTGCCAGCAGCTTACATAGTGATAGAGTGGACAGGGGCTTCTACGAGCAGTACTTC. Looking up the rest from reference TRBV5-8 and TRBJ2-7 gives the full variable domain: EAGVTQSPTHLIKTRGQQATLRCSPISGHTSVYWYQQALGLGLQFLLWYDEGEERNRGNFPPRFSGRQFPNYSSELNVNALELEDSALYLCASSLHSDRVDRGFYEQYFGPGTRLTVT.

The genes are TRBV11-2 and TRBJ1-2; no firm D call. There are 11 residues in the CDR3. V was shortened by 8 bases and J by 12 bases, with 16 bases between the two germline ends. Per the germline V gene, CDR1 is SGHAT and CDR2 is FQNNGV. The CDR3 protein is CASHDYSGNTF. Written as DNA, the CDR3 is TGTGCCAGCCATGACTACAGTGGGAACACCTTC.

This clone was detected once. V gene TRBV28 combines with J gene TRBJ2-3, with no clear D. Trimming took off 4 bases at V and 2 bases at J, with 16 bases between the two ends. This CDR3 has 16 amino acids. The germline V gene encodes CDR1 MDHEN and CDR2 SYDVKM. The CDR3 nucleotides are TGTGCCAGCAGTTCGGCGACTTCTTTAGACACAGATACGCAGTATTTT. Protein: CASSSATSLDTDTQYF.

A remark on this clone: The junction shows a germline mismatch at one end, possibly a read error. The gene calls are TRBV5-1 and TRBJ2-2, with D unresolved. CDR3 size: 8 residues. Germline-derived CDR1 and CDR2 are SGHRS and YFSETQ. DNA for the CDR3: TGTATCGCCGGGGAGCTGTTTTTT. Its translation is CIAGELFF.

As for this clone: The junction shows a germline mismatch at one end, possibly a read error. This chain uses TRBV9 with TRBJ1-2; D is uncertain. Germline CDR1 is SGDLS and CDR2 is YYNGEE. The CDR3 sequence is 15 residues long. Written as DNA, the CDR3 is TGTGCCAGCAGCGTAGATGCAGGATCTAACCATGGCTACACCTTC. This codes for CASSVDAGSNHGYTF. The full variable domain, in which reference TRBV9 and TRBJ1-2 provide the parts outside the CDR3, is DSGVTQTPKHLITATGQRVTLRCSPRSGDLSVYWYQQSLDQGLQFLIQYYNGEERAKGNILERFSAQQFPDLHSELNLSSLELGDSALYFCASSVDAGSNHGYTFGSGTRLTVV.

The chain combines TRBV6-6 with TRBJ2-7; 9 bases align to TRBD1. Germline CDR1 is MNHNY and CDR2 is SVGAGI (reference sequence). The CDR3 loop spans 15 amino acids. The ends lost 1 base at V and 6 bases at J; junction bases unmatched: 7. The CDR3, as DNA: TGTGCCAGCAGTTACTTGGGACAGGGATTCGGCGAGCAGTACTTC. This codes for CASSYLGQGFGEQYF.

This clone turned up a few times. The gene calls are TRBV30 and TRBJ2-7; D unclear. The CDR3 is made up of 12 amino acids. In germline, CDR1 is GTSNPN, CDR2 SVGIG (reference sequence). Trimming left V 3 bases short and J 3 bases short, with 9 bases between. This CDR3 is CAWSKNSYEQYF. CDR3 coding DNA: TGTGCCTGGAGCAAGAACAGCTACGAGCAGTACTTC.

This clone was counted at least ten times. The chain carries TRBV6-4 and TRBJ2-2; no reliable D call. V lost 0 bases to trimming and J lost 4 bases, with 3 bases between them. There are 13 residues in the CDR3. Germline-derived CDR1 and CDR2 are MRHNA and SNTAGT. The CDR3 sequence is CASSDSSTGELFF. The DNA of the CDR3 is TGTGCCAGCAGTGACTCTAGCACCGGGGAGCTGTTTTTT.

In its sample, this clone was seen a few times. In DNA, the CDR3 is TGTGCCAGCAGCCCCGGCAGGGGTTCTGGAAACACCATATATTTT. Its protein is CASSPGRGSGNTIYF. This chain joins TRBV6-6 and TRBJ1-3; D is possibly TRBD1 (6 bases). This CDR3 contains 15 residues. The V and J ends lost 6 bases and 1 base respectively, with 13 bases between them. Germline assignment: CDR1 MNHNY and CDR2 SVGAGI (reference sequence).

This chain links TRBV9 with TRBJ2-1; 10 bases match TRBD1. The J segment lost 4 bases and the V segment lost 3 bases, leaving 1 base of the junction unmatched. The CDR3 sequence is 14 residues long. Germline CDR1 SGDLS, CDR2 YYNGEE. The CDR3 spells CASSAGQGYNEQFF. For the CDR3, the DNA is TGTGCCAGCAGCGCGGGACAGGGGTACAATGAGCAGTTCTTC.

V usage is TRBV6-5 and J usage is TRBJ2-5; 8 positions match TRBD1. The DNA end favors TRBJ2-7, so the J call may be wrong. The CDR3 totals 13 residues. CDR1 MNHEY and CDR2 SVGAGI come from the germline V gene. Here the CDR3 reads CASSWTGTYEQYF. The CDR3 region has the DNA TGTGCCAGCAGCTGGACAGGGACCTACGAGCAGTACTTC.

The V call is TRBV4-1, the J call TRBJ2-2; 8 nucleotides line up with TRBD1. Germline CDR1 MGHRA, CDR2 YSYEKL. With V trimmed by 8 bases and J by 4 bases, 9 bases remained unmatched. This CDR3 is built from 15 residues. Here the CDR3 DNA reads TGCGCCAGCGGACAGGGACGGTTGCGCACCGGGGAGCTGTTTTTT. Its translation is CASGQGRLRTGELFF.